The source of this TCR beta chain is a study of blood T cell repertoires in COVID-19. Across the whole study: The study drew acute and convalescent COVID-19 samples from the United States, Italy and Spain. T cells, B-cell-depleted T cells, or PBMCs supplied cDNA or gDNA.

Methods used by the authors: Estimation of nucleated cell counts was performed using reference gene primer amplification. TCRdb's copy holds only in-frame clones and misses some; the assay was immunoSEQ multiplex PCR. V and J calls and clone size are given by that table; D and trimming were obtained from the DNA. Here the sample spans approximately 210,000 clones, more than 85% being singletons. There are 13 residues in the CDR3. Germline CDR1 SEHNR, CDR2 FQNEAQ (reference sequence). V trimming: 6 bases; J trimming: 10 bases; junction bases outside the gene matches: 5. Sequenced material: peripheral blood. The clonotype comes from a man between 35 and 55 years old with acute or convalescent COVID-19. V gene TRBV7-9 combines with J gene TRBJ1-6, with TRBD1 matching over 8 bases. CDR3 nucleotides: TGTGCCAGCAGTGTTGGACAGGGCTCACCCCTCCACTTT. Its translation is CASSVGQGSPLHF. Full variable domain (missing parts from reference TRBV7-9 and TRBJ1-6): DTGVSQNPRHKITKRGQNVTFRCDPISEHNRLYWYRQTLGQGPEFLTYFQNEAQLEKSRLLSDRFSAERPKGSFSTLEIQRTEQGDSAMYLCASSVGQGSPLHFGNGTRLTVT.